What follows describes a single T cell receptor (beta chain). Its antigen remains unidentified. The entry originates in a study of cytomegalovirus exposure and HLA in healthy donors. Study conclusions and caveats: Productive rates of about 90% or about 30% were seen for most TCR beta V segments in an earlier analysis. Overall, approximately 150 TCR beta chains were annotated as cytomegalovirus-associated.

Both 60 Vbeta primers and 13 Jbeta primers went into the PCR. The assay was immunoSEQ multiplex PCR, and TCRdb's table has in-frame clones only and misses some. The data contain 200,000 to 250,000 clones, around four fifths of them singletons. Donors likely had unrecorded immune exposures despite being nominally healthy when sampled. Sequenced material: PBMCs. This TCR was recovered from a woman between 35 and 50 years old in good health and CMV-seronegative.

In nucleotides, the CDR3 is TGTGCCAGCAGCCGACAGGACCTGAACACTGAAGCTTTCTTT. Translation gives CASSRQDLNTEAFF. This sequence joins TRBV28 and TRBJ1-1; perhaps TRBD1 as D (6 bases). The CDR3 length is 14 residues. CDR1 and CDR2 (germline): MDHEN, SYDVKM. Trimming left V 6 bases short and J 0 bases short, with 11 bases between. Variable domain in full (rest from reference TRBV28 and TRBJ1-1): DVKVTQSSRYLVKRTGEKVFLECVQDMDHENMFWYRQDPGLGLRLIYFSYDVKMKEKGDIPEGYSVSREKKERFSLILESASTNQTSMYLCASSRQDLNTEAFFGQGTRLTVV.